This TCR beta chain appears in the sequencing data of a study of T cells in Graves' hyperthyroidism and ophthalmopathy. Study-wide results and caveats: Most clonotypes that expanded in the thyroid above 0.001 also showed up in blood.

Using RNA transcripts as the source, TCR beta CDR3 regions were amplified. In the first-round RT-PCR of the TCR CDR3, the HTBI primer set was used. One entry per CDR3 protein, called by TCRdb with MiXCR from the multiplex PCR reads. The sample consists of 400,000 to 600,000 distinct CDR3 sequences, about 16% of them appearing once. This CDR3 has 12 residues. The V gene's germline CDR1 is SGHAT and CDR2 FQNNGV. The V and J ends lost 5 bases and 7 bases respectively, with 11 bases between them. This clonotype has at least ten counts. Its antigen is currently unknown. The receptor was derived from a woman in her 30s with Graves' ophthalmopathy. The specimen sequenced was blood. This chain joins TRBV11-2 and TRBJ2-5, with D possibly matching TRBD1 (6 bases). CDR3 region: CASSHRGGTQYF. For the CDR3, the DNA is TGTGCCAGCAGCCATAGAGGGGGGACCCAGTACTTC. The complete variable domain, with remaining parts taken from reference TRBV11-2 and TRBJ2-5, reads EAGVAQSPRYKIIEKRQSVAFWCNPISGHATLYWYQQILGQGPKLLIQFQNNGVVDDSQLPKDRFSAERLKGVDSTLKIQPAKLEDSAVYLCASSHRGGTQYFGPGTRLLVL.